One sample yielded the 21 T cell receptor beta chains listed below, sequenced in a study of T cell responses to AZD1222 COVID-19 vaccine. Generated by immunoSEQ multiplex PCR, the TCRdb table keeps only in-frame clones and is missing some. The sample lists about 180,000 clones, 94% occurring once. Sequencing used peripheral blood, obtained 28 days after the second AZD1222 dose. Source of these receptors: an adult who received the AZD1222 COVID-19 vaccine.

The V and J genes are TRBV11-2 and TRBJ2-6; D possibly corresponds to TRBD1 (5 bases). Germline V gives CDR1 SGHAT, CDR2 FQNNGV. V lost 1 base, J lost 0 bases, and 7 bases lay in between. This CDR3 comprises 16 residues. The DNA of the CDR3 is TGTGCCAGCAGCTTAGTACAGGACTCTGGGGCCAACGTCCTGACTTTC. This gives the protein CASSLVQDSGANVLTF.

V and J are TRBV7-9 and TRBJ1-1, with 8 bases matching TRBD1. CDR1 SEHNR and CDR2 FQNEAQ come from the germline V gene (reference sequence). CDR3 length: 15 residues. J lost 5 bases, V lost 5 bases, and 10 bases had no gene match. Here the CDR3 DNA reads TGTGCCAGCAGCAAAGCTCAGGGGGCTGGGACTGAAGCTTTCTTT. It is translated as CASSKAQGAGTEAFF.

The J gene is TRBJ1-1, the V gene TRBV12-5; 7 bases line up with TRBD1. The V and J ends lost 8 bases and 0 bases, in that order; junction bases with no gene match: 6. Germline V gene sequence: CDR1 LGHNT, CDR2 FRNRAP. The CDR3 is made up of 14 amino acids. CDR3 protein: CASRTGALNTEAFF. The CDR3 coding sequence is TGTGCTAGTCGTACAGGGGCCCTGAACACTGAAGCTTTCTTT.

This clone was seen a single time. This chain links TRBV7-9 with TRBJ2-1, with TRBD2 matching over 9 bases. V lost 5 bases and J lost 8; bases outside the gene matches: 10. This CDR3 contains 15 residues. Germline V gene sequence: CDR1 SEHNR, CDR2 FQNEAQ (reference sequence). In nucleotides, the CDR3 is TGTGCCAGCAGCCAGCAACCGGGACTAGCATATGAGCAGTTCTTC. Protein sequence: CASSQQPGLAYEQFF.

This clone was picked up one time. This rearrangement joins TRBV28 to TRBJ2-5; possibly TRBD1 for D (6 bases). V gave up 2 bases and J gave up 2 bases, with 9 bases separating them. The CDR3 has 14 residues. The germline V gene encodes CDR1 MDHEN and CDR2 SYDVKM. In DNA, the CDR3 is TGTGCCAGCAGTTTACCCGGGACACAAGAGACCCAGTACTTC. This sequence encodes CASSLPGTQETQYF.

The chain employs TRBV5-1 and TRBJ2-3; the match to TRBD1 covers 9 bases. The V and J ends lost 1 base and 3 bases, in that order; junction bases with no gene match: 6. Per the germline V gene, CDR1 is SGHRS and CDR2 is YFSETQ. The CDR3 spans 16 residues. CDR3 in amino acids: CASSLRTGTGTDTQYF. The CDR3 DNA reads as TGCGCCAGCAGCTTGCGGACCGGGACAGGGACAGATACGCAGTATTTT.

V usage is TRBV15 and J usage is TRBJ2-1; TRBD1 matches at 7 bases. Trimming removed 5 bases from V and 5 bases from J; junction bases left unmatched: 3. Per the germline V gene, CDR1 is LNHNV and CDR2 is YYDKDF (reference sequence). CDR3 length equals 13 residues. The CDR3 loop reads CATSYTGDNEQFF. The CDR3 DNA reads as TGTGCCACCAGCTATACAGGGGACAATGAGCAGTTCTTC.

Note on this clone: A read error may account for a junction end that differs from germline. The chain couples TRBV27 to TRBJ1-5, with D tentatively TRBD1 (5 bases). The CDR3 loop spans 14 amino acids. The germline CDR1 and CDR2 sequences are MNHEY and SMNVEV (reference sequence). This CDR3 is CASSLGLGNQPQHF. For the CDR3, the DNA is TGTGCCAGCAGTTTGGGACTGGGCAACCAGCCCCAGCATTTT.

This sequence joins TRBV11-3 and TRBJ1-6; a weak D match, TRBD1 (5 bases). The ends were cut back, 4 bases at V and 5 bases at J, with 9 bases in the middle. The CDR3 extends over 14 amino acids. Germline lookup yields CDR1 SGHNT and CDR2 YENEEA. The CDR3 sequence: CASSYGTNNSPLHF. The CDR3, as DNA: TGTGCCAGCAGCTACGGGACCAATAATTCACCCCTCCACTTT.

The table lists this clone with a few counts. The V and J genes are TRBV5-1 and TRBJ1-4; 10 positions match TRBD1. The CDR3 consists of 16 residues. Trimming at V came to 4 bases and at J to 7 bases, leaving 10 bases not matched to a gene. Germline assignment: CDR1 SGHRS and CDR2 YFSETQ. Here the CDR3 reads CASSRGQGRKSEKLFF. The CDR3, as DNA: TGCGCCAGCAGCAGGGGACAGGGGAGGAAGAGTGAAAAACTGTTTTTT.

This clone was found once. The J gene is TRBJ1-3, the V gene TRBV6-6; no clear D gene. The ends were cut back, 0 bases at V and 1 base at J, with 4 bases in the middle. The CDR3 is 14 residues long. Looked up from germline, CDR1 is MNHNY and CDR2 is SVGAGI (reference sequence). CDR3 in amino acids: CASSYSTSGNTIYF. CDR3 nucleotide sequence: TGTGCCAGCAGTTACTCAACATCTGGAAACACCATATATTTT.

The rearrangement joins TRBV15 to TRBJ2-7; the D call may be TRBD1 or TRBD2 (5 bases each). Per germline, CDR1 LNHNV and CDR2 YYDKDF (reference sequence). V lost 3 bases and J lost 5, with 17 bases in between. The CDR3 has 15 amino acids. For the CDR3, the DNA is TGTGCCACCAGCAGCGGGACCGCCACTCGGCACGAGCAGTACTTC. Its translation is CATSSGTATRHEQYF.

This chain's CDR3 is CASSLVGPALSYEQYF. The CDR3 nucleotides are TGTGCCAGCAGCTTAGTGGGTCCAGCTCTCTCCTACGAGCAGTACTTC. The gene calls are TRBV7-8 and TRBJ2-7; D unresolved. The CDR3 length is 16 residues. Trimming removed 1 base from V and 0 bases from J, with 13 bases in between. The V gene's germline CDR1 is SGHVS and CDR2 FQNEAQ.

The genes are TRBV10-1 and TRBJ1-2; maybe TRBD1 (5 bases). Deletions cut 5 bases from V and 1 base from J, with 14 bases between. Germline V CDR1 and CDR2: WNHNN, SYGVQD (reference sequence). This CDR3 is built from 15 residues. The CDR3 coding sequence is TGCGCCAGCAGTTCTACTGCGGGGGGTAACTATGGCTACACCTTC. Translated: CASSSTAGGNYGYTF.

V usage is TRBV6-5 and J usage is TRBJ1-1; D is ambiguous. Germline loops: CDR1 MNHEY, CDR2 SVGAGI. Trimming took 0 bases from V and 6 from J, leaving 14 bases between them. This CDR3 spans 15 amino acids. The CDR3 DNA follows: TGTGCCAGCAGTTACTCGGGAGGAGGTAGGGCTGAAGCTTTCTTT. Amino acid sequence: CASSYSGGGRAEAFF.

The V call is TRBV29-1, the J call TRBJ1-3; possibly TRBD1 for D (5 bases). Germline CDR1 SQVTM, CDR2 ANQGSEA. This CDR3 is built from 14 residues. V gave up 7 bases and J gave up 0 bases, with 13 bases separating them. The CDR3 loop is CSGGGLFSGNTIYF. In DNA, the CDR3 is TGCAGCGGTGGGGGGTTATTCTCTGGAAACACCATATATTTT.

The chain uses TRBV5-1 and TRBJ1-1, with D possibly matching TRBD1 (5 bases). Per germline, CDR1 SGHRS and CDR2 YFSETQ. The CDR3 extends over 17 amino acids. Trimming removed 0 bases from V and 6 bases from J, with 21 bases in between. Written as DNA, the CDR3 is TGCGCCAGCAGCTTGGGTGTTGGGGGTGGATTTCAACCTGAAGCTTTCTTT. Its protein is CASSLGVGGGFQPEAFF.

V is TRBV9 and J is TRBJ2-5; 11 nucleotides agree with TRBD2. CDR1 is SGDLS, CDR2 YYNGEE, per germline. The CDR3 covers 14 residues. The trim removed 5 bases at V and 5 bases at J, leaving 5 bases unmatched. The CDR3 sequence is CASSLAGGKETQYF. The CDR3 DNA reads TGTGCCAGCAGTCTAGCGGGGGGTAAGGAGACCCAGTACTTC.

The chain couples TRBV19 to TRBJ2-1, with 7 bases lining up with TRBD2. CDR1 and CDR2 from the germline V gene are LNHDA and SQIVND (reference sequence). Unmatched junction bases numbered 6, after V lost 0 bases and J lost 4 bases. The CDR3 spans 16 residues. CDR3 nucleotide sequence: TGTGCCAGTAGTATAGATCCCTCGCGGGGGTACAATGAGCAGTTCTTC. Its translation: CASSIDPSRGYNEQFF.

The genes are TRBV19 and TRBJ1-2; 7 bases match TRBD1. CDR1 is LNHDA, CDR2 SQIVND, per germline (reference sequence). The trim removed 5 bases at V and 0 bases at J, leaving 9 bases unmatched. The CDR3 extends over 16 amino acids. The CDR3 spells CASSPRQGPTNYGYTF. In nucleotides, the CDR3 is TGTGCCAGTAGTCCGAGACAGGGACCAACTAACTATGGCTACACCTTC.

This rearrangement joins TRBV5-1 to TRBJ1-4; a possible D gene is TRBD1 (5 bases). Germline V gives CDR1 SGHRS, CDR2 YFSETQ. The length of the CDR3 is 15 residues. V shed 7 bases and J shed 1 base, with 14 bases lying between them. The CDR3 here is CASRWLGVTNEKLFF. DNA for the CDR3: TGCGCCAGCCGGTGGCTGGGGGTAACTAATGAAAAACTGTTTTTT.